One sample yielded the 22 T cell receptor beta chains listed below, sequenced in a study of T cell responses to AZD1222 COVID-19 vaccine. The data were produced by immunoSEQ multiplex PCR, yet TCRdb's version contains in-frame clones alone and is incomplete. This table holds about 150,000 clones, roughly nine tenths found once. This specimen was peripheral blood, taken on day 0 of AZD1222 vaccination. The receptors come from an adult in good health.

V is TRBV27 and J is TRBJ1-5; D remains ambiguous. In germline, CDR1 is MNHEY, CDR2 SMNVEV (reference sequence). The CDR3 is made up of 14 amino acids. V was trimmed by 3 bases and J by 1 base, leaving 7 bases between them. CDR3 loop: CASSFGLSNQPQHF. DNA for the CDR3: TGTGCCAGCAGTTTCGGGTTGAGCAATCAGCCCCAGCATTTT.

This chain uses TRBV29-1 with TRBJ1-1; D is unresolved. The CDR3 contains 13 residues. Germline CDR1 SQVTM, CDR2 ANQGSEA. Trimming shortened V by 6 bases and J by 2 bases, and 13 bases separated the two germline ends. DNA for the CDR3: TGCAGCGTCTCTAGGCAGTCTAACACTGAAGCTTTCTTT. This codes for CSVSRQSNTEAFF.

This chain uses TRBV12-5 with TRBJ2-3; 8 nucleotides line up with TRBD2. Germline V gene lookup returns CDR1 LGHNT and CDR2 FRNRAP. V was clipped by 2 bases and J by 5 bases; unmatched bases: 9. CDR3 length: 16 amino acids. The CDR3 coding sequence is TGTGCTAGTGGTTTGTCAGGGCGGGGGGTTCAAGATACGCAGTATTTT. Translation: CASGLSGRGVQDTQYF.

This chain links TRBV5-1 with TRBJ2-7; TRBD2 matches 12 bases. V was clipped by 2 bases and J by 12 bases; unmatched bases: 6. CDR1 SGHRS and CDR2 YFSETQ come from the germline V gene. The CDR3 consists of 13 residues. The CDR3 sequence is CASSLDTSGGLYF. In nucleotides, the CDR3 is TGCGCCAGCAGCTTAGACACTAGCGGGGGGCTGTACTTC.

The chain links TRBV27 to TRBJ2-3; TRBD2 matches at 12 bases. Trimming took 2 bases from V and 1 from J; bases not matched to a gene: 7. CDR1 and CDR2 (germline): MNHEY, SMNVEV (reference sequence). CDR3 length equals 18 residues. CDR3: CASSLRIRLAGGTDTQYF. The CDR3 DNA reads TGTGCCAGCAGTTTAAGAATCAGACTAGCGGGGGGCACAGATACGCAGTATTTT.

V is TRBV29-1 and J is TRBJ2-7, with 7 bases matching TRBD1. The CDR3 covers 12 residues. Germline CDR1 is SQVTM and CDR2 is ANQGSEA. J lost 5 bases, V lost 4 bases, and 5 bases had no gene match. CDR3 residues: CSVGIDRDEQYF. As DNA, the CDR3 is TGCAGCGTTGGGATAGACAGGGACGAGCAGTACTTC.

This clone turned up a few times. The chain combines TRBV28 with TRBJ1-2, with TRBD1 matching 7 bases. This CDR3 comprises 13 residues. CDR1 is MDHEN and CDR2 is SYDVKM in the germline V gene. The V and J ends lost 5 bases and 8 bases, in that order; junction bases with no gene match: 8. The CDR3 is CASSITGVGGYTF. The DNA for the CDR3 is TGTGCCAGCAGTATAACAGGGGTCGGAGGCTACACCTTC.

This clone came up once. The chain uses TRBV5-6 and TRBJ2-2; 12 positions agree with TRBD2. J gave up 3 bases and V 1 base, and 10 bases lay outside the gene matches. The length of the CDR3 is 19 residues. From germline, CDR1 is SGHDT and CDR2 YYEEEE. The CDR3 spells CASSLLAKRLAGDTGELFF. CDR3 nucleotide sequence: TGTGCCAGCAGCTTGTTAGCGAAGCGACTAGCGGGGGACACCGGGGAGCTGTTTTTT. The complete variable domain, with remaining parts taken from reference TRBV5-6 and TRBJ2-2, reads DAGVTQSPTHLIKTRGQQVTLRCSPKSGHDTVSWYQQALGQGPQFIFQYYEEEERQRGNFPDRFSGHQFPNYSSELNVNALLLGDSALYLCASSLLAKRLAGDTGELFFGEGSRLTVL.

V is TRBV2 and J is TRBJ2-2; a weak D match, TRBD1 (6 bases). Germline-derived CDR1 and CDR2 are SNHLY and FYNNEI. The CDR3 runs to 16 residues. V lost 4 bases, J lost 6 bases, and 18 bases lay in between. The CDR3 DNA reads as TGTGCCAGCAGTGTTGTCAGGGGCCTAATGGCCGGGGAGCTGTTTTTT. Protein sequence: CASSVVRGLMAGELFF.

The V gene is TRBV5-4, the J gene TRBJ2-3; D gene unclear. Germline assignment: CDR1 SGHNT and CDR2 YYREEE (reference sequence). The CDR3 loop spans 13 amino acids. V was pared by 5 bases and J by 10 bases, with 17 bases between. The DNA of the CDR3 is TGTGCCAGCAGTTCCCTTGCCATCGAGGCGCAGTATTTT. Its translation is CASSSLAIEAQYF.

V is TRBV18 and J is TRBJ2-1; TRBD1 or TRBD2 may be the D gene (6 bases each). Per the germline V gene, CDR1 is KGHSH and CDR2 is LQKENI. The CDR3 has 16 amino acids. V was clipped by 4 bases and J by 5 bases, with 18 bases between them. The CDR3 sequence: CASSLDRGRGDNEQFF. CDR3 DNA: TGTGCCAGCTCACTGGACCGGGGGCGCGGGGACAATGAGCAGTTCTTC.

J is TRBJ1-4 and V is TRBV3-1 (or the pseudogene TRBV3-2); D not certain. CDR1 is LGHDT, CDR2 YNNKEL, per germline (reference sequence). V dropped 0 bases and J dropped 0 bases, with 8 bases sitting between them. This CDR3 contains 16 residues. The CDR3 reads CASSQDLGPTNEKLFF. The CDR3 DNA is TGTGCCAGCAGCCAAGATCTTGGCCCAACTAATGAAAAACTGTTTTTT.

The chain joins TRBV7-8 to TRBJ1-5; perhaps TRBD1 as D (6 bases). Trimming pared 0 bases from V and 11 bases from J, leaving 14 bases between. The V gene's germline CDR1 is SGHVS and CDR2 FQNEAQ. The CDR3 is 14 residues long. CDR3 region: CASSLAAGAKAQHF. The CDR3 bases are TGTGCCAGCAGCTTAGCGGCGGGGGCGAAGGCCCAGCATTTT. The full variable domain, in which reference TRBV7-8 and TRBJ1-5 provide the parts outside the CDR3, is GAGVSQSPRYKVAKRGQDVALRCDPISGHVSLFWYQQALGQGPEFLTYFQNEAQLDKSGLPSDRFFAERPEGSVSTLKIQRTQQEDSAVYLCASSLAAGAKAQHFGDGTRLSIL.

The J gene is TRBJ1-2, the V gene TRBV12-3 or TRBV12-4, with D possibly matching TRBD1 (5 bases). CDR3 length equals 13 residues. V was cut by 2 bases and J by 2 bases, with 6 bases left in between. The chain's CDR3 is CASSLRDNYGYTF. In DNA, the CDR3 is TGTGCCAGCAGTTTACGGGACAACTATGGCTACACCTTC.

This chain links TRBV7-2 with TRBJ2-3, with D perhaps TRBD2 (5 bases). V was pared by 2 bases and J by 10 bases, with 16 bases between. CDR1 and CDR2 from the germline V gene are SGHTA and FQGNSA. The CDR3 is made up of 14 amino acids. CDR3 bases: TGTGCCAGCAGCTTAAGTTCCCTCCGGGAACCGCAGTATTTT. Translation: CASSLSSLREPQYF.

In this sample, this clone turned up once. The V gene is TRBV19, the J gene TRBJ1-1; no clear D gene. The length of the CDR3 is 13 residues. V was clipped by 3 bases and J by 4 bases, with 9 bases between them. In germline, CDR1 is LNHDA, CDR2 SQIVND (reference sequence). DNA for the CDR3: TGTGCCAGTAGTATCGGGCACCTCACTGAAGCTTTCTTT. Translation gives CASSIGHLTEAFF.

The V call is TRBV2, the J call TRBJ2-1; 9 nucleotides match TRBD1. This CDR3 has 14 residues. The ends lost 8 bases at V and 4 bases at J; junction bases unmatched: 6. The germline gives CDR1 SNHLY, CDR2 FYNNEI. The CDR3 region has the DNA TGTGCCAGCGCCATGACAGGGGGATACAATGAGCAGTTCTTC. This codes for CASAMTGGYNEQFF.

This sequence joins TRBV28 and TRBJ1-1, with TRBD1 matching over 9 bases. V trimming: 6 bases; J trimming: 1 base; junction bases outside the gene matches: 3. The CDR3 has 14 residues. The germline V gene has CDR1 MDHEN and CDR2 SYDVKM. The CDR3, as DNA: TGTGCCAGCAGCACAGGGGGCCGGAACACTGAAGCTTTCTTT. Residues: CASSTGGRNTEAFF.

This clone occurred a few times. The chain employs TRBV7-2 and TRBJ1-4; weak D call: TRBD1 (6 bases). The CDR3 is 14 amino acids. V lost 3 bases and J 7 bases, leaving 12 bases between the germline ends. Germline values: CDR1 SGHTA, CDR2 FQGNSA. The DNA for the CDR3 is TGTGCCAGCAGCTTTACAGGGTTGATTGAAAAACTGTTTTTT. Protein: CASSFTGLIEKLFF.

The genes are TRBV7-9 and TRBJ1-1; maybe TRBD1 (6 bases). CDR3 size: 13 residues. Germline assignment: CDR1 SEHNR and CDR2 FQNEAQ (reference sequence). V lost 8 bases to trimming and J lost 7 bases, with 17 bases between them. CDR3 sequence reads: CASLRRGGYEAFF. The CDR3, as DNA: TGTGCCAGCCTGAGGAGAGGGGGATATGAAGCTTTCTTT. Combining the CDR3 with reference TRBV7-9 and TRBJ1-1 gives the whole variable domain DTGVSQNPRHKITKRGQNVTFRCDPISEHNRLYWYRQTLGQGPEFLTYFQNEAQLEKSRLLSDRFSAERPKGSFSTLEIQRTEQGDSAMYLCASLRRGGYEAFFGQGTRLTVV.

The chain combines TRBV5-1 with TRBJ2-5; 8 bases agree with TRBD1. The CDR3 has 15 residues. With 2 bases clipped from V and 3 bases from J, the junction kept 6 bases outside the gene matches. CDR1 is SGHRS and CDR2 is YFSETQ in the germline V gene. For the CDR3, the DNA is TGCGCCAGCAGCTTCGGACAGGGATTCGAAGAGACCCAGTACTTC. Translating gives CASSFGQGFEETQYF.

In its sample, this clone was seen once. Other DNA sequences of this sample code for an identical CDR3. The V call is TRBV29-1, the J call TRBJ2-7; TRBD1 aligns across 8 bases. This CDR3 is built from 14 residues. Unmatched junction bases numbered 9, after V lost 2 bases and J lost 6 bases. Per the germline V gene, CDR1 is SQVTM and CDR2 is ANQGSEA. The CDR3 sequence: CSVEIGQGAGEQYF. The CDR3, as DNA: TGCAGCGTTGAAATTGGGCAGGGGGCGGGCGAGCAGTACTTC.